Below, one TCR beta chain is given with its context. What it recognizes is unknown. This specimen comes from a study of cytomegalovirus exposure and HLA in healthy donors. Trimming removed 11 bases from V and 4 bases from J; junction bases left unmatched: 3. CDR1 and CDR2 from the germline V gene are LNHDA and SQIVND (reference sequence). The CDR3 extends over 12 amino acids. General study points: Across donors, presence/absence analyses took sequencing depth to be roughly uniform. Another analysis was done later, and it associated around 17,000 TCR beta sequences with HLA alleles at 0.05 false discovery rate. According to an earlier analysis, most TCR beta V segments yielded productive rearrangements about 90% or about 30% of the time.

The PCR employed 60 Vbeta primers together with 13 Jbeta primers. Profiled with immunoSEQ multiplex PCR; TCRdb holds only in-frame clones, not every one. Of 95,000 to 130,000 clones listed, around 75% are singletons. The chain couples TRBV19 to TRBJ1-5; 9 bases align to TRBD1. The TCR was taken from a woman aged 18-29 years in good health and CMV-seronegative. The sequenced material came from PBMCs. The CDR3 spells CALGQGNQPQHF. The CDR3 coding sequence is TGTGCCCTAGGACAGGGGAATCAGCCCCAGCATTTT.